Below are 3 T cell receptor beta chains sequenced from a single sample in a study of cytomegalovirus exposure and HLA in healthy donors. Researchers ran the PCR with 60 Vbeta and 13 Jbeta primers. Profiling relied on immunoSEQ multiplex PCR, and the TCRdb table lists in-frame clones only, not all of them. This repertoire includes 120,000 to 150,000 clones. The source material was PBMCs. All receptors derive from a man aged 35 to 55 in good health and CMV-seronegative.

This chain links TRBV6-1 with TRBJ2-3, with D perhaps matching TRBD1 (6 bases). The V gene lost 8 bases and the J gene lost 3 bases, with 9 bases spanning the gap. This CDR3 has 12 residues. Germline assignment: CDR1 MNHNS and CDR2 SASEGT. The CDR3 reads CASEGGTDTQYF. The CDR3 nucleotides are TGTGCCAGCGAAGGGGGAACAGATACGCAGTATTTT.

The J gene is TRBJ2-5, the V gene TRBV28, with D possibly TRBD2 on 6 matching bases. Germline V lookup: CDR1 MDHEN, CDR2 SYDVKM. V shed 6 bases and J shed 2 bases, with 22 bases lying between them. CDR3 size: 17 residues. The CDR3 region has the DNA TGTGCCAGCAGCCTAGGGGCGGGCGGGGTCTGGCAAGAGACCCAGTACTTC. Protein: CASSLGAGGVWQETQYF.

V gene TRBV7-2 combines with J gene TRBJ2-7; 12 positions agree with TRBD2. Unmatched junction bases numbered 11, after V lost 5 bases and J lost 6 bases. The CDR3 totals 16 residues. Per germline, CDR1 SGHTA and CDR2 FQGNSA. The CDR3 nucleotides are TGTGCCAGCAGCCCGAAGCTTCTAGCGGGGGGGAGCGAGCAGTACTTC. Translation: CASSPKLLAGGSEQYF. Variable domain in full (rest from reference TRBV7-2 and TRBJ2-7): GAGVSQSPSNKVTEKGKDVELRCDPISGHTALYWYRQSLGQGLEFLIYFQGNSAPDKSGLPSDRFSAERTGGSVSTLTIQRTQQEDSAVYLCASSPKLLAGGSEQYFGPGTRLTVT.